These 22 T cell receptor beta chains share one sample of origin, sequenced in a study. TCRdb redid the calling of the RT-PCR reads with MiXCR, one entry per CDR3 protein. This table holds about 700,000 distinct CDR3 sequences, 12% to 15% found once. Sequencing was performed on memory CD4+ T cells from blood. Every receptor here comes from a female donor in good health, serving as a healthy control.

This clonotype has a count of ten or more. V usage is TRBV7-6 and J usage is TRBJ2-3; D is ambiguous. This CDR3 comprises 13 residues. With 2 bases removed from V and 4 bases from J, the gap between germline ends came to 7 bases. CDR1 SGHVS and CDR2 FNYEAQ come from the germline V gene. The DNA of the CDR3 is TGTGCCAGCAGCTTATCGGAGCCAGATACGCAGTATTTT. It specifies CASSLSEPDTQYF.

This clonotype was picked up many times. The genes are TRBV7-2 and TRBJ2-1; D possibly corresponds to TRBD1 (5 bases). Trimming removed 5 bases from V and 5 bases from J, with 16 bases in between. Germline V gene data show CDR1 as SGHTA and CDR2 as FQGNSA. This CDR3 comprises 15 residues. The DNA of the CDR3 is TGTGCCAGCAGCCCCATGGTGGGGCTTCACAATGAGCAGTTCTTC. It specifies CASSPMVGLHNEQFF.

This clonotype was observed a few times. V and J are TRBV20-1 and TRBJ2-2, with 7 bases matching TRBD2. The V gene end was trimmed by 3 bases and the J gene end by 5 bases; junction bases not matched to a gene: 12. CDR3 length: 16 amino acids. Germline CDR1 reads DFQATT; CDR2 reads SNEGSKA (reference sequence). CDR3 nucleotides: TGCAGTGCTAGCCCAACAGCGGGATATGGGACCGGGGAGCTGTTTTTT. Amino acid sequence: CSASPTAGYGTGELFF.

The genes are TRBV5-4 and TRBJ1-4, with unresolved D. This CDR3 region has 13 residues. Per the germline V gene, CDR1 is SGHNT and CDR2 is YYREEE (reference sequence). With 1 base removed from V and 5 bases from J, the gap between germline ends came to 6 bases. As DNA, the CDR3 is TGTGCCAGCAGCTTGAAGGGAAATGAAAAACTGTTTTTT. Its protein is CASSLKGNEKLFF.

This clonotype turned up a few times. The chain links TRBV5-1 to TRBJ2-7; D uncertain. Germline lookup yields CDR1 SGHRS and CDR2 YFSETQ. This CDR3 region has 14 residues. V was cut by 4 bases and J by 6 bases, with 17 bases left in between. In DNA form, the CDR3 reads TGCGCCAGCAGCCCAATAACCGTCTTCAGCGAGCAGTACTTC. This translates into CASSPITVFSEQYF.

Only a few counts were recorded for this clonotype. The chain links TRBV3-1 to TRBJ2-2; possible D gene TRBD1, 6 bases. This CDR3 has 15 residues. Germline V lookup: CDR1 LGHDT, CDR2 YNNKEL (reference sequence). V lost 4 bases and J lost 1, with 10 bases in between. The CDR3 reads CASSLSDRNTGELFF. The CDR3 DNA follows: TGTGCCAGCAGCCTATCGGACAGGAACACCGGGGAGCTGTTTTTT.

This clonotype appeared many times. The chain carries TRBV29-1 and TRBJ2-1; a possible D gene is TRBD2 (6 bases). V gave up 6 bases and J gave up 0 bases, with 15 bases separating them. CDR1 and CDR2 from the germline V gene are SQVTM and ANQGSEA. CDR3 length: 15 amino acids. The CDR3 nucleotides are TGCAGCGTGAGGTCCCGGGGGAGCTCCTACAATGAGCAGTTCTTC. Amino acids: CSVRSRGSSYNEQFF.

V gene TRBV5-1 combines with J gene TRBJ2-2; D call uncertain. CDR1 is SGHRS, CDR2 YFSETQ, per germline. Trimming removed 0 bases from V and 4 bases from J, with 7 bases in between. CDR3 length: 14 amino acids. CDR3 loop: CASSLADATGELFF. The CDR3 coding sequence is TGCGCCAGCAGCTTGGCGGACGCCACCGGGGAGCTGTTTTTT.

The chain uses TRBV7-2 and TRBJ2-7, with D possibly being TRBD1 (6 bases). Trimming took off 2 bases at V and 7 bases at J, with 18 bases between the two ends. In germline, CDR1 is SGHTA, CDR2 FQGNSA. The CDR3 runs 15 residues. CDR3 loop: CASSLSRAGVGEQYF. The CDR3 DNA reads TGTGCCAGCAGCTTATCTAGGGCAGGGGTCGGGGAGCAGTACTTC.

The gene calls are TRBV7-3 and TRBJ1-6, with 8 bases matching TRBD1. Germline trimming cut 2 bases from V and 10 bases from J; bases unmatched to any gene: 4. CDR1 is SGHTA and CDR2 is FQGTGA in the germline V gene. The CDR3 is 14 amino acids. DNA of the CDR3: TGTGCCAGCAGCTTACAGGGGGCCGGGTCACCCCTCCACTTT. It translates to CASSLQGAGSPLHF.

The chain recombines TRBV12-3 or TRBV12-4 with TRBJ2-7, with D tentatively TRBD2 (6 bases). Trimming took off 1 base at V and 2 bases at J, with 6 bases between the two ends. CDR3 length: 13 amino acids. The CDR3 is CASSLGEAYEQYF. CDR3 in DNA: TGTGCCAGCAGTTTAGGGGAGGCCTACGAGCAGTACTTC.

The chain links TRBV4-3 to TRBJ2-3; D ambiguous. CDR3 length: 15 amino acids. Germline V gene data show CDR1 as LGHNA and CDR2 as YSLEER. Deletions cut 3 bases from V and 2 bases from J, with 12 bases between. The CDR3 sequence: CASSHESNPTDTQYF. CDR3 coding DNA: TGCGCCAGCAGCCATGAAAGTAACCCCACAGATACGCAGTATTTT.

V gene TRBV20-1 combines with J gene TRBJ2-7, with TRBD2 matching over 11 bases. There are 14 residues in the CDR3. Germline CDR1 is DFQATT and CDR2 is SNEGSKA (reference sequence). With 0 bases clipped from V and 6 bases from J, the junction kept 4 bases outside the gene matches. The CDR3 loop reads CSARDPSGRTEQYF. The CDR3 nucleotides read TGCAGTGCTAGAGATCCTAGCGGGAGGACCGAGCAGTACTTC.

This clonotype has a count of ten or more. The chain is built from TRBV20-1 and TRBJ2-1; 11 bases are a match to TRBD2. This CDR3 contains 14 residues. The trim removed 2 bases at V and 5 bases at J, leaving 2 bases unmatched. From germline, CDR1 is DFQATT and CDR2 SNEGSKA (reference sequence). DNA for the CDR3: TGCAGTGCTAGATCGGGACTAGCGGACAATGAGCAGTTCTTC. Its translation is CSARSGLADNEQFF.

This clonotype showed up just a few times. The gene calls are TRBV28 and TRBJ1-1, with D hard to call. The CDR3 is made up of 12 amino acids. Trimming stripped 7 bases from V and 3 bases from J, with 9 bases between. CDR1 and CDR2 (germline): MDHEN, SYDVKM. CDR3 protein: CASTQTDTEAFF. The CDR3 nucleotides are TGTGCCAGCACTCAAACGGACACTGAAGCTTTCTTT.

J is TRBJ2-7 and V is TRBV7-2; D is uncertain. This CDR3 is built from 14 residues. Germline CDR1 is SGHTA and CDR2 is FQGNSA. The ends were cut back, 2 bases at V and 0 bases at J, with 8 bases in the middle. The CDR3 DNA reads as TGTGCCAGCAGCTTATTTCCGAGCTCCTACGAGCAGTACTTC. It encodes CASSLFPSSYEQYF.

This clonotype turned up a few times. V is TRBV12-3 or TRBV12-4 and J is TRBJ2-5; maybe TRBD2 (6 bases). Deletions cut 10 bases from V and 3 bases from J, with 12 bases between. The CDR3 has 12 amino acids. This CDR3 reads CATRRGEETQYF. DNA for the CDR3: TGTGCCACCCGACGCGGGGAAGAGACCCAGTACTTC.

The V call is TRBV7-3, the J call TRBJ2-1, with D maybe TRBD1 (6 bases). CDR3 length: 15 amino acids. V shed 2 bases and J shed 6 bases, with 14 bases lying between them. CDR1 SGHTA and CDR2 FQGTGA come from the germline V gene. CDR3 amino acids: CASSLVGRGANEQFF. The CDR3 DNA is TGTGCCAGCAGCTTAGTTGGCAGGGGAGCCAATGAGCAGTTCTTC.

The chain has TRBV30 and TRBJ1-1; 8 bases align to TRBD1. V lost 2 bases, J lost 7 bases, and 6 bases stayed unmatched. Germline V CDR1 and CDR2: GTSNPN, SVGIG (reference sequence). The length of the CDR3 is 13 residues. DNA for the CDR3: TGTGCCTGGAGTACGACAGGGGAGGGTGAAGCTTTCTTT. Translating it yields CAWSTTGEGEAFF.

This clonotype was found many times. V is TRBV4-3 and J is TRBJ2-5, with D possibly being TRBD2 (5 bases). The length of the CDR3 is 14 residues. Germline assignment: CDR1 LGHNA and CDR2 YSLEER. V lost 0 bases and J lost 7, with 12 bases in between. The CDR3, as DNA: TGCGCCAGCAGCCAAGATTCGGGGAAGGGGACCCAGTACTTC. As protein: CASSQDSGKGTQYF.

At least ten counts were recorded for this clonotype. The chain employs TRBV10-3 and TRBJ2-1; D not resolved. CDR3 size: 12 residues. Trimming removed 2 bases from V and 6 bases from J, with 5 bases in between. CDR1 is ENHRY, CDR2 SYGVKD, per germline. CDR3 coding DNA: TGTGCCATCAGTGAGGTGACCAATGAGCAGTTCTTC. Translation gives CAISEVTNEQFF.

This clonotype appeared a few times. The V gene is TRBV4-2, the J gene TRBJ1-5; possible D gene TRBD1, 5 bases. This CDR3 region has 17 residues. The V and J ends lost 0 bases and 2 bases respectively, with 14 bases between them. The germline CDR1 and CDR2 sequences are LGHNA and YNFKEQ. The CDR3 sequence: CASSQDLEGLGNQPQHF. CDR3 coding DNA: TGTGCCAGCAGCCAAGATCTAGAGGGGCTGGGCAATCAGCCCCAGCATTTT.